This TCR beta chain comes out of a study of T cells in Graves' hyperthyroidism and ophthalmopathy. Whole-study context: Peripheral blood was acquired at first diagnosis, ahead of any therapy whatsoever.

Template material for amplifying TCR beta CDR3 regions consisted of RNA transcripts. The HTBI primer set served for first-round RT-PCR of the TCR CDR3. One entry per CDR3 protein, called by TCRdb with MiXCR from the multiplex PCR reads. The data hold a few hundred thousand distinct CDR3 sequences, with about an eighth observed a single time. The CDR3 consists of 12 residues. Germline CDR1 SGHTA, CDR2 FQGNSA. At least ten counts were recorded for this clonotype. Its ends do not fully match the called genes, so a read error is possible. The chain links TRBV7-2 to TRBJ1-2; no reliable D call. The sample comprised blood. This clonotype was sampled from a woman aged 18-29 years with Graves' hyperthyroidism. CDR3 loop: CASSLEGYGYTF. CDR3 bases: TGCGCCAGCAGCCTTGAAGGCTATGGCTACACCTTC.